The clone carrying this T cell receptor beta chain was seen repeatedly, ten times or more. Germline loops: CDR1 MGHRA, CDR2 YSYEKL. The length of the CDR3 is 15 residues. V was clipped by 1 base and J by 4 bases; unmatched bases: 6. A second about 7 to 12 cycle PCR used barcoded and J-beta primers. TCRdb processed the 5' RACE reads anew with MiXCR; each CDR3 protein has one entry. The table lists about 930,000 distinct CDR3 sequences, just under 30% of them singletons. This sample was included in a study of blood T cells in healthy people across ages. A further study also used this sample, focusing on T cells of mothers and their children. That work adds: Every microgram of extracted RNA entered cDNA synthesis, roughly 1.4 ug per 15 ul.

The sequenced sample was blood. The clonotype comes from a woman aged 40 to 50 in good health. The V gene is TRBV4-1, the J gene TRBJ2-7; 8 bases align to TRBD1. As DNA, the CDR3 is TGCGCCAGCAGCCAAGTGCTGGGACAGGCATACGAGCAGTACTTC. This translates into CASSQVLGQAYEQYF.